This TCR beta chain was captured in a study of shared T cell receptors in the human thymus. Repertoires were generated with immunoSEQ multiplex PCR, while TCRdb's copy carries only in-frame clones and drops some. The sample holds about 660,000 clones, approximately 90% seen once. CDR3 length: 18 residues. From germline, CDR1 is SNHLY and CDR2 FYNNEI. Between the trimmed V and J ends, which lost 5 bases and 5 bases, there was a span of 27 bases. The same specimen was also included in a second study, on human thymus T cells. That work contributes: It was from resections taken during corrective heart surgery that the thymus tissue came. Within thymic and blood repertoires, V and J gene usage appeared to be biased.

The gene calls are TRBV2 and TRBJ2-5; a possible D gene is TRBD1 (9 bases). This sequence originates from a boy under three years old with a congenital heart defect. Sequencing was carried out using thymocytes. This chain's CDR3 is CASSPGGRDRVSVETQYF. CDR3 coding DNA: TGTGCCAGCAGTCCGGGGGGGAGGGACAGGGTCTCGGTGGAGACCCAGTACTTC.